The present TCR beta chain was sequenced within a study of blood T cells in healthy people across ages. Study-wide findings and caveats: The authors considered diversity estimates from one million T cells to be underestimates. Naive T cell percentage showed a strong correlation with TCR beta diversity.

Points on this clonotype: Its antigen is not known.

The use of a sample-barcoded 5' primer and a J-beta primer mix characterized a second PCR of about 7 to 12 cycles. MiXCR was run by TCRdb on the 5' RACE reads, yielding one entry per CDR3 protein. In the table there are more than 750,000 distinct CDR3 sequences, about 29% of which are singletons. Germline CDR1 reads SGHDT; CDR2 reads YYEEEE. V was cut by 0 bases and J by 5 bases, with 9 bases left in between. The CDR3 length is 14 residues. No fewer than 6 micrograms of total RNA were isolated from every sample. These data were likewise used in another study, on T cells of mothers and their children. That study adds: Six children, together with their three healthy Caucasian mothers, made up the donors.

Sequencing used blood. The clonotype comes from a woman between 40 and 50 years old in good health. The J gene is TRBJ1-5, the V gene TRBV5-6; TRBD1 might be the D (5 bases). Here the CDR3 reads CASSLEGDYQPQHF. The CDR3 DNA follows: TGTGCCAGCAGCTTGGAAGGGGATTATCAGCCCCAGCATTTT. The complete variable domain, with remaining parts taken from reference TRBV5-6 and TRBJ1-5, reads DAGVTQSPTHLIKTRGQQVTLRCSPKSGHDTVSWYQQALGQGPQFIFQYYEEEERQRGNFPDRFSGHQFPNYSSELNVNALLLGDSALYLCASSLEGDYQPQHFGDGTRLSIL.